This TCR beta chain was captured by sequencing in a study of identical twins. A single record per CDR3 protein comes from TCRdb applying MiXCR to the 5' RACE reads. Here the sample spans about 210,000 distinct CDR3 sequences, less than 9.5% being singletons. This clonotype was counted between two and nine times. Healthy Caucasian donors formed the entire cohort. This CDR3 has 15 amino acids. Trimming stripped 6 bases from V and 0 bases from J, with 9 bases between. The TCR originated in a woman under 30 in good health. This chain connects TRBV12-3 or TRBV12-4 to TRBJ2-6; the D is unclear. The sample consisted of memory (CD45RO+) T cells sorted from blood. The CDR3 reads CASSLSRSGANVLTF. CDR3 in DNA: TGTGCCAGCAGCCTAAGCCGCTCTGGGGCCAACGTCCTGACTTTC.